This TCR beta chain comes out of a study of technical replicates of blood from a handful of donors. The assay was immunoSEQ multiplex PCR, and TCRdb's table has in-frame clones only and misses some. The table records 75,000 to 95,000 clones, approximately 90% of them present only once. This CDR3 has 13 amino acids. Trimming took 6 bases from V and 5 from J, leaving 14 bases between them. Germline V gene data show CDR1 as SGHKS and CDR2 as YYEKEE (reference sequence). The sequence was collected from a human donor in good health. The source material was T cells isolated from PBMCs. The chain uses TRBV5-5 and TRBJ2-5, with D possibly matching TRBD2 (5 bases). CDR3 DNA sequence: TGTGCCAGCATAGGAGGCTTAGCGGAGACCCAGTACTTC. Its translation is CASIGGLAETQYF. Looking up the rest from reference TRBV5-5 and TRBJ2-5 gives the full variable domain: DAGVTQSPTHLIKTRGQQVTLRCSPISGHKSVSWYQQVLGQGPQFIFQYYEKEERGRGNFPDRFSARQFPNYSSELNVNALLLGDSALYLCASIGGLAETQYFGPGTRLLVL.